This TCR beta chain was captured by sequencing in a study of cytomegalovirus exposure and HLA in healthy donors. Findings and caveats of the study: Reports showed the classifier diagnosing cytomegalovirus status with high specificity and sensitivity. In vitro assays verified that a few CMV-associated chains recognized CMV antigens specifically.

The PCR ran on 60 Vbeta and 13 Jbeta primers. Sequenced by immunoSEQ multiplex PCR; TCRdb stores in-frame clones only, minus some. The table records about 270,000 clones, under 80% of them present only once. Notes on this clone: As yet, its antigen is unknown.

V lost 3 bases to trimming and J lost 3 bases; unmatched junction nucleotides: 15. This CDR3 is 18 amino acids long. This receptor was identified in a female donor in good health and CMV-seronegative. Sequenced input: PBMCs. This chain joins TRBV23-1 and TRBJ1-1; 8 bases fit TRBD1. TRBV23-1 is classed as an ORF, of uncertain function. As DNA, the CDR3 is TGCGCCAGCAGTCAGCACAGGGGGAATTGGGAAGGGGACACTGAAGCTTTCTTT. Amino acids: CASSQHRGNWEGDTEAFF.